This T cell receptor beta chain was sequenced in a study of blood T cell repertoires in COVID-19. In terms of age and location, participants ranged from roughly 18 to 90 years and lived in about 25 US areas. Each participant's cohort was designated according to participant-reported clinical history. Germline-derived CDR1 and CDR2 are LGHNA and YSLEER. V was pared by 5 bases and J by 4 bases, with 17 bases between. The length of the CDR3 is 15 residues. Per the study methods: Estimated nucleated cell counts came from reference gene primer amplification. TCRdb's table, derived via immunoSEQ multiplex PCR, lists solely in-frame clones and lacks some. V and J calls and clone size come straight from that table; D and trimming were deduced from the DNA. Among approximately 310,000 clones listed, about 89% were seen once.

V usage is TRBV4-3 and J usage is TRBJ1-1; D is uncertain. The sequenced sample consisted of PBMCs or T cells enriched from blood (not recorded which). This receptor was identified in a man aged 55 to 70 who had recovered from COVID-19. In DNA form, the CDR3 reads TGCGCCAGCAGCGTTACGGGTAGAAGGCTCACTGAAGCTTTCTTT. As protein: CASSVTGRRLTEAFF.